This T cell receptor beta chain is from a study of identical twins (dated by TCRdb to about 2016). With regard to the full study: To test whether fetal clonotypes persist, the study used deep sequencing on TCR alpha and beta repertoires from monozygotic twins, unrelated adults of various ages, and cord blood. To rule out contamination, the twin experiments were replicated at different times with different library preparation protocols.

Notes on this clonotype: The clone's antigen remains unknown. Base qualities were left out, and no much larger clone turns up one base away.

Sequences MDHEN (CDR1) and SYDVKM (CDR2) are obtained from the germline V gene. After removal of 6 bases from V and 8 bases from J, the junction retains 6 bases not matched to a gene. From the cysteine up to the phenylalanine, the CDR3 has a length of 14 residues. The only DNA kept is the CDR3, 42 bases in frame from the first base. Receptors were amplified or captured by 5' RACE. Instrument used: Illumina HiSeq 2000. Template switching introduced a universal primer binding site; the final cDNA contained a unique molecular identifier, enabling accurate counting of TCR cDNA molecules. Specific primers in the conserved constant-segment region were used to synthesize first-strand cDNA for TCR alpha and beta chains. To control for contamination, every cDNA library carried two barcodes: a SMART-Mk sample barcode plus Illumina barcodes. Two successive PCR steps introduced TruSeq adapter sequences along with Illumina sample barcodes. The TCR alpha and beta cDNA libraries were sequenced on the Illumina HiSeq platform using custom primers. In the original analysis: Unique molecular identifiers were extracted from raw reads with MiGEC, and CDR3 positions were determined with MiXCR. For each individual, recombination models were inferred using an EM algorithm with the repgenHMM and IGoR tools. The analysis of shared clonotypes was done with the tcR package in R, with sharing normalized by the product of cloneset sizes. To study raw recombination without the effects of thymic and clonal selection, out-of-frame nonproductive sequences were analyzed. TCRdb's own reprocessing of the public reads used fastp at Q25 and MiXCR and kept productive beta chains. Each CDR3 protein appears once, grouped with its most common genes and DNA. The V and J calls were determined by TCRdb, not by the authors. Within this sample are around 530,000 distinct CDR3 sequences, with about 16% of them counted one time only. 0.44% of the sample is held by the ten biggest clonotypes.

Points the paper makes about the study in general: Conclusions relied on cross-sectional statistical analysis, since the same donors could not be followed over many years. Fewer insertions were carried by abundant cord blood beta clonotypes, a similar but weaker trend appeared in young adult naive repertoires, and no such trend appeared in memory repertoires. The excess sharing between twins in beta out-of-frame sequences was weaker because fewer shared sequences reduced the signal-to-noise ratio. Out-of-frame TCR alpha sequences shared between twins showed an excess of low generation-probability sequences compared with coincidental sharing between unrelated individuals. In monozygotic twins, out-of-frame TCR alpha sharing was systematically underestimated by recombination models, although the models agreed with sharing between unrelated individuals. Zero-insertion analyses could be partly confounded by invariant T cells such as MAIT and iNKT, though diverse VJ usage argued against such confounding for most clonotypes.

Only healthy Caucasian donors were included. The twin cohort comprised three pairs of female monozygotic twins, all aged roughly 18 to 30 years. Positive isolation kits from Invitrogen were used to isolate the CD4+ and CD8+ T cell populations. These sequences were also reported in another study, on yellow fever vaccine responses in identical twins. The second paper further reports: The T cell response to vaccination in identical twins was reported by the authors to appear partly convergent and partly personalized. The study precisely tracked vaccine-responding T cell clones in identical twins.

The rearranged chain carries TRBV28 and TRBJ1-6, and 8 bases in between align with TRBD1. The receptor's source is a woman aged 18 to 35 in good health. Sequenced material: CD4+ T cells sorted from blood. The CDR3 reads CASRRQGSYSPLHF. The DNA is TGTGCCAGCAGGCGACAGGGGAGTTATTCACCCCTCCACTTT.